This note documents a single T cell receptor (beta chain) sequence. The PCR ran on 60 Vbeta and 13 Jbeta primers. Profiled with immunoSEQ multiplex PCR; TCRdb holds only in-frame clones, not every one. This sample has approximately 100,000 clones, with 75% found just once. The CDR3 extends over 14 amino acids. Germline V lookup: CDR1 LNHDA, CDR2 SQIVND (reference sequence). V shed 5 bases and J 6 bases; nucleotides not matched to a gene: 3. The sample comes from a study of cytomegalovirus exposure and HLA in healthy donors. This receptor was identified in a male donor in good health and CMV-seropositive. This chain joins TRBV19 and TRBJ1-6; TRBD1 agrees at 8 bases. The source material was PBMCs. In nucleotides, the CDR3 is TGTGCCAGTAGTCGGACAGGGTTTAATTCACCCCTCCACTTT. It yields the protein CASSRTGFNSPLHF.